The rows below give T cell receptor beta chains drawn from one sample of a study of blood T cell repertoires in COVID-19. Here immunoSEQ multiplex PCR was the method, and the copy in TCRdb shows in-frame clones only, minus some. The sample yields around 250,000 clones, roughly 84% seen once. The source material was peripheral blood. These receptor sequences come from a middle-aged woman who had recovered from COVID-19. The CDR3 runs from the conserved cysteine through the conserved F or W. The D gene is left open where the match is weak. The listing skips clone size in some rows; elsewhere it reads once, few, many or a size class.

d_gene,len,v_gene,abundance,j_gene,CDR3aa,CDR3nt
NA,14,TRBV19,NA,TRBJ2-3,CASTEASSTDTQYF,TGTGCCAGTACTGAGGCCTCTAGCACAGATACGCAGTATTTT
NA,14,TRBV28,NA,TRBJ1-2,CASSLQGLNYGYTF,TGTGCCAGCAGTTTACAAGGACTAAACTATGGCTACACCTTC
NA,15,TRBV28,NA,TRBJ1-6,CASSLGGAYNSPLHF,TGTGCCAGCAGTTTGGGGGGGGCCTATAATTCACCCCTCCACTTT
TRBD1,15,TRBV28,NA,TRBJ1-5,CASSWGQYTNQPQHF,TGTGCCAGCTCTTGGGGACAGTATACTAATCAGCCCCAGCATTTT
TRBD1,16,TRBV2,few,TRBJ1-5,CASSGGQVYSNQPQHF,TGTGCCAGCAGCGGGGGACAGGTCTATAGCAATCAGCCCCAGCATTTT
TRBD1,15,TRBV25-1,NA,TRBJ1-1,CASSELQGVNTEAFF,TGTGCCAGCAGTGAACTCCAGGGGGTGAACACTGAAGCTTTCTTT
NA,14,TRBV7-8,NA,TRBJ1-1,CASSYRDMNTEAFF,TGTGCCAGCAGCTACAGGGATATGAACACTGAAGCTTTCTTT
TRBD2,16,TRBV7-9,once,TRBJ2-1,CASSEQTSGPYNEQFF,TGTGCCAGCAGCGAACAGACTAGCGGGCCCTACAATGAGCAGTTCTTC
TRBD2,15,TRBV28,NA,TRBJ2-5,CASTGGAGYQETQYF,TGTGCCAGCACCGGGGGAGCGGGGTATCAAGAGACCCAGTACTTC
NA,15,TRBV18,NA,TRBJ2-2,CASSQDSGLSGELFF,TGTGCCAGCTCGCAGGATTCGGGACTTTCGGGGGAGCTGTTTTTT
NA,13,TRBV7-3,NA,TRBJ2-2,CASSLLNTGELFF,TGTGCCAGCAGCTTACTGAACACCGGGGAGCTGTTTTTT
NA,14,TRBV3-1/TRBV3-2,NA,TRBJ2-3,CASSQESKTDTQYF,TGTGCCAGCAGCCAAGAGTCAAAAACAGATACGCAGTATTTT
NA,13,TRBV30,NA,TRBJ2-1,CAWSVGGDNEQFF,TGTGCCTGGAGTGTCGGGGGAGACAATGAGCAGTTCTTC
NA,14,TRBV18,NA,TRBJ1-1,CASTLQGRNTEAFF,TGTGCCAGCACCCTACAGGGCAGGAACACTGAAGCTTTCTTT
NA,14,TRBV18,NA,TRBJ1-5,CASSALDGNQPQHF,TGTGCCAGCTCCGCCCTAGACGGCAATCAGCCCCAGCATTTT
NA,17,TRBV7-6,once,TRBJ2-2,CASTPSSIRLMAGELFF,TGTGCCAGCACCCCCTCTAGTATCCGTCTGATGGCCGGGGAGCTGTTTTTT
TRBD1,14,TRBV10-3,NA,TRBJ1-2,CAISEGTGGYGYTF,TGTGCCATCAGTGAGGGGACAGGGGGCTATGGCTACACCTTC
TRBD1,15,TRBV28,NA,TRBJ1-5,CASLTTGTGHQPQHF,TGTGCCAGCCTGACCACCGGGACAGGGCATCAGCCCCAGCATTTT
NA,15,TRBV18,NA,TRBJ2-1,CASSPGASRPNEQFF,TGTGCCAGCTCACCTGGGGCCTCGCGACCTAATGAGCAGTTCTTC
NA,15,TRBV7-9,NA,TRBJ1-2,CASSLGGDAAFGYTF,TGTGCCAGCAGCCTAGGAGGCGACGCGGCGTTTGGCTACACCTTC
TRBD1,17,TRBV5-1,NA,TRBJ2-5,CASSPLRTGALQETQYF,TGCGCCAGCAGCCCGCTCCGGACAGGGGCCCTCCAAGAGACCCAGTACTTC
NA,15,TRBV18,NA,TRBJ2-1,CASSPQAQSGNEQFF,TGTGCCAGCTCACCGCAGGCCCAGTCTGGCAATGAGCAGTTCTTC
NA,14,TRBV5-5,NA,TRBJ1-1,CASSWTRGDTEAFF,TGTGCCAGCAGCTGGACTAGAGGGGACACTGAAGCTTTCTTT
NA,12,TRBV11-3,NA,TRBJ2-2,CASSFSSGELFF,TGTGCCAGCAGCTTCAGTTCCGGGGAGCTGTTTTTT
NA,14,TRBV2,once,TRBJ1-5,CASSEGYSNQPQHF,TGTGCCAGCTCGGAGGGGTATAGCAATCAGCCCCAGCATTTT
NA,13,TRBV19,NA,TRBJ1-2,CASSIGQSYGYTF,TGTGCCAGTAGTATTGGACAGTCATATGGCTACACCTTC
TRBD1,14,TRBV6-5,NA,TRBJ2-2,CASNRQGDTGELFF,TGTGCCAGCAACAGACAGGGGGACACCGGGGAGCTGTTTTTT
TRBD1,16,TRBV10-1,NA,TRBJ1-6,CASSEPPRQGGSPLHF,TGCGCCAGCAGTGAGCCGCCCCGACAGGGAGGCTCACCCCTCCACTTT
NA,14,TRBV28,NA,TRBJ1-1,CASSSIGGGTEAFF,TGTGCCAGCAGTTCAATCGGGGGAGGCACTGAAGCTTTCTTT